This T cell receptor beta chain was observed in a study of cytomegalovirus exposure and HLA in healthy donors. It was with 60 Vbeta and 13 Jbeta primers that the PCR ran. The data were produced by immunoSEQ multiplex PCR, yet TCRdb's version contains in-frame clones alone and is incomplete. The sample yields around 97,000 clones, approximately 70% seen once. The germline V gene has CDR1 MGHRA and CDR2 YSYEKL. The CDR3 is 16 residues long. With 3 bases clipped from V and 2 bases from J, the junction kept 6 bases outside the gene matches. J is TRBJ1-2 and V is TRBV4-1; 10 bases align to TRBD1. The receptor comes from a man aged 40-55 years in good health and CMV-seronegative. The sample taken for sequencing was PBMCs. The CDR3 reads CASSQRRQGANYGYTF. The CDR3 region has the DNA TGCGCCAGCAGCCAGAGAAGACAGGGGGCGAACTATGGCTACACCTTC.